The 23 T cell receptor beta chains reported below all come from one sample, sequenced in a study of shared clonotypes between healthy human individuals. This table comes from immunoSEQ multiplex PCR, and its TCRdb copy is limited to in-frame clones, with some not included. The sample consists of about a million clones, approximately 75% of them appearing once. The sample taken for sequencing was memory CD4+ T cells from PBMCs. The subset denotes: CD45RA-negative fraction. The receptors stem from a man younger than 30 in good health. Some clones in this sample may be carry-over from other donors' samples.

The chain recombines TRBV7-9 with TRBJ2-2; D gene uncertain. Germline V gene lookup returns CDR1 SEHNR and CDR2 FQNEAQ (reference sequence). The length of the CDR3 is 14 residues. V shed 2 bases and J shed 8 bases, with 12 bases lying between them. The CDR3 coding sequence is TGTGCCAGCAGCTTAACCGGATTTATGGGGGAGCTGTTTTTT. Protein: CASSLTGFMGELFF.

The CDR3 nucleotides read TGTGCCAGCAGCGTAGAGGGACACTCGGAGGGTGAGCAGTTCTTC. Residues: CASSVEGHSEGEQFF. The chain couples TRBV9 to TRBJ2-1; D might be TRBD1 or TRBD2, each matching 6 bases. There are 15 residues in the CDR3. Trimming shortened V by 0 bases and J by 9 bases, and 16 bases separated the two germline ends. Germline V gene data show CDR1 as SGDLS and CDR2 as YYNGEE.

This clone was observed once. The DNA for the CDR3 is TGTGCCAGCAGCTTGGATTCAACTAATGAAAAACTGTTTTTT. Its translation is CASSLDSTNEKLFF. The V and J genes are TRBV5-4 and TRBJ1-4; D gene ambiguous. Per germline, CDR1 SGHNT and CDR2 YYREEE (reference sequence). The V and J ends lost 0 bases and 0 bases respectively, with 3 bases between them. The CDR3 has 14 residues.

This chain connects TRBV6-4 to TRBJ2-7; 14 nucleotides align to TRBD2. CDR3 length: 18 residues. The germline V gene has CDR1 MRHNA and CDR2 SNTAGT. V shed 2 bases, J shed 3 bases, and the junction held 9 bases outside the gene matches. The CDR3 DNA is TGTGCCAGCAGTGACCCGCGACTAGCGGGAGGGCCTAGCTACGAGCAGTACTTC. This codes for CASSDPRLAGGPSYEQYF.

The table lists this clone with a few counts. The gene calls are TRBV4-1 and TRBJ2-7, with D perhaps given as TRBD1 or TRBD2 (5 bases each). The V gene lost 2 bases and the J gene lost 2 bases, with 13 bases spanning the gap. The germline CDR1 and CDR2 sequences are MGHRA and YSYEKL. The CDR3 is 15 residues long. The CDR3: CASSQTGTHTYEQYF. The CDR3 DNA is TGCGCCAGCAGCCAAACCGGGACGCATACCTACGAGCAGTACTTC.

The chain is built from TRBV18 and TRBJ1-5, with a weak D call TRBD1 (6 bases). Trimming removed 4 bases from V and 1 base from J, with 14 bases in between. CDR1 and CDR2 (germline): KGHSH, LQKENI. There are 16 residues in the CDR3. As DNA, the CDR3 is TGTGCCAGCTCACTCCTAGGGGGGGAAAGCAATCAGCCCCAGCATTTT. Residues: CASSLLGGESNQPQHF. Filled out from reference TRBV18 and TRBJ1-5, the complete variable domain reads NAGVMQNPRHLVRRRGQEARLRCSPMKGHSHVYWYRQLPEEGLKFMVYLQKENIIDESGMPKERFSAEFPKEGPSILRIQQVVRGDSAAYFCASSLLGGESNQPQHFGDGTRLSIL.

The genes are TRBV5-4 and TRBJ2-1, with D possibly being TRBD2 (6 bases). CDR3 length: 16 amino acids. V gave up 3 bases and J gave up 0 bases, with 13 bases separating them. Germline CDR1 is SGHNT and CDR2 is YYREEE (reference sequence). CDR3 sequence: CASSSAGLSSYNEQFF. The DNA for the CDR3 is TGTGCCAGCAGCTCTGCGGGACTCAGCTCCTACAATGAGCAGTTCTTC.

The V call is TRBV5-1, the J call TRBJ1-5, with 8 bases lining up with TRBD1. J was trimmed by 4 bases and V by 3 bases; bases with no gene match: 6. Per germline, CDR1 SGHRS and CDR2 YFSETQ. The CDR3 runs 15 residues. CDR3: CASSWGQDRNQPQHF. The DNA for the CDR3 is TGCGCCAGCAGCTGGGGACAGGACCGGAATCAGCCCCAGCATTTT.

The rearrangement links TRBV9 to TRBJ1-1, with TRBD1 matching 8 bases. From germline, CDR1 is SGDLS and CDR2 YYNGEE. CDR3 size: 15 residues. V shed 7 bases and J 1 base; nucleotides not matched to a gene: 9. The CDR3, as DNA: TGTGCCAGCGCGAAACGACAGGGGACGAACACTGAAGCTTTCTTT. It codes for CASAKRQGTNTEAFF.

V and J are TRBV9 and TRBJ1-1; tentatively, D is TRBD1 (5 bases). CDR3 length equals 16 residues. Trimming removed 7 bases at V and 5 bases at J, with 24 bases between. The germline CDR1 and CDR2 sequences are SGDLS and YYNGEE. The CDR3 here is CASVRNPLSGVTEAFF. CDR3 coding DNA: TGTGCCAGCGTTCGGAATCCCCTGTCGGGGGTAACTGAAGCTTTCTTT.

The rearrangement links TRBV6-5 to TRBJ1-5, with 8 bases matching TRBD1. Per the germline V gene, CDR1 is MNHEY and CDR2 is SVGAGI. This CDR3 contains 15 residues. V lost 2 bases and J lost 5; bases outside the gene matches: 5. The CDR3 reads CASSYADRGDQPQHF. As DNA, the CDR3 is TGTGCCAGCAGTTACGCCGACAGGGGCGATCAGCCCCAGCATTTT.

This clone has only one observation. The chain links TRBV18 to TRBJ2-3, with 11 positions matching TRBD2. Germline CDR1 and CDR2: KGHSH and LQKENI. This CDR3 is 15 amino acids long. J gave up 1 base and V 5 bases, and 2 bases lay outside the gene matches. The DNA for the CDR3 is TGTGCCAGCTCAGGGGGACTAGCGGGCACAGATACGCAGTATTTT. Encoded protein: CASSGGLAGTDTQYF.

This clone was counted between two and nine times. The rearrangement links TRBV5-1 to TRBJ1-4; tentative D call: TRBD1 (6 bases). The germline V gene has CDR1 SGHRS and CDR2 YFSETQ. Between the trimmed V and J ends, which lost 3 bases and 8 bases, there was a span of 14 bases. The CDR3 is 14 residues long. DNA of the CDR3: TGCGCCAGCAGCTATCAGGGGAGGGAGGAAAAACTGTTTTTT. It codes for CASSYQGREEKLFF.

V usage is TRBV7-8 and J usage is TRBJ1-4, with D possibly TRBD1 on 6 matching bases. Trimming stripped 5 bases from V and 0 bases from J, with 13 bases between. The germline CDR1 and CDR2 sequences are SGHVS and FQNEAQ. This CDR3 has 16 residues. The CDR3 DNA sequence: TGTGCCAGCAGCCTAGGGGGAAGGGCAACTAATGAAAAACTGTTTTTT. This encodes CASSLGGRATNEKLFF.

Comments on this clone: A much larger clone sits a single nucleotide away, making a read error possible. Other DNA sequences in this sample translate to the same CDR3. The V call is TRBV4-1, the J call TRBJ2-4, with 8 positions matching TRBD1. The V gene's germline CDR1 is MGHRA and CDR2 YSYEKL. V lost 4 bases to trimming and J lost 4 bases; unmatched junction nucleotides: 6. The CDR3 consists of 15 residues. DNA for the CDR3: TGCGCCAGCAGCCCTGGGCGACAGGGGAAAAACATTCAGTACTTC. Its protein is CASSPGRQGKNIQYF.

This chain's CDR3 is CASSRGRTNSGANVLTF. CDR3 bases: TGTGCCAGCAGCCGGGGCAGGACTAACTCTGGGGCCAACGTCCTGACTTTC. This sequence joins TRBV11-1 and TRBJ2-6; maybe TRBD2 (6 bases). The germline V gene has CDR1 SGHAT and CDR2 FQDESV (reference sequence). This CDR3 region has 17 residues. V lost 5 bases, J lost 0 bases, and 14 bases lay in between.

Notes on this clone: In the same sample, other DNA sequences code for this CDR3. V gene TRBV7-2 combines with J gene TRBJ2-1; no clear D. V was shortened by 5 bases and J by 7 bases, with 6 bases between the two germline ends. CDR1 is SGHTA and CDR2 is FQGNSA in the germline V gene. This CDR3 has 11 amino acids. The CDR3 is CASSLLNEQFF. In nucleotides, the CDR3 is TGTGCCAGCAGCCTACTGAATGAGCAGTTCTTC.

As regards this clone: Other DNA variants within this sample encode the same CDR3. The genes are TRBV20-1 and TRBJ2-5; D might be TRBD2 (5 bases). CDR1 is DFQATT and CDR2 is SNEGSKA in the germline V gene (reference sequence). The CDR3 is 10 amino acids. The V and J ends lost 5 bases and 4 bases respectively, with 5 bases between them. The CDR3: CSAGRETQYF. The DNA of the CDR3 is TGCAGTGCTGGGAGAGAGACCCAGTACTTC.

The chain uses TRBV29-1 and TRBJ2-5, with unresolved D. The germline V gene encodes CDR1 SQVTM and CDR2 ANQGSEA. CDR3 size: 11 residues. V was cut by 4 bases and J by 5 bases, with 8 bases left in between. CDR3 residues: CSVGAWETQYF. CDR3 sequence (DNA): TGCAGCGTTGGGGCCTGGGAGACCCAGTACTTC.

The chain uses TRBV2 and TRBJ2-3; D is undetermined. The CDR3 runs to 14 residues. Germline-derived CDR1 and CDR2 are SNHLY and FYNNEI. V was clipped by 8 bases and J by 2 bases, with 14 bases between them. The CDR3 loop is CASARARTTDTQYF. CDR3 nucleotides: TGTGCCAGCGCCCGCGCGCGCACCACAGATACGCAGTATTTT.

This clone was seen a few times. This chain joins TRBV29-1 and TRBJ1-1, with D maybe TRBD1 (5 bases). The CDR3 contains 13 residues. Between the trimmed V and J ends, which lost 7 bases and 3 bases, there was a span of 15 bases. Looked up from germline, CDR1 is SQVTM and CDR2 is ANQGSEA. The CDR3 coding sequence is TGCAGCGCCGGGCAGGGTCGTTACACTGAAGCTTTCTTT. Its translation is CSAGQGRYTEAFF.

This chain joins TRBV11-2 and TRBJ2-7; TRBD1 is a possible D gene (5 bases). Germline values: CDR1 SGHAT, CDR2 FQNNGV. Trimming stripped 6 bases from V and 6 bases from J, with 18 bases between. The CDR3 is 14 residues long. The CDR3 sequence is CASRGWRGGAEQYF. CDR3 DNA: TGTGCCAGCAGGGGGTGGCGCGGTGGGGCCGAGCAGTACTTC.

The V call is TRBV5-1, the J call TRBJ1-4; 7 positions agree with TRBD1. Per the germline V gene, CDR1 is SGHRS and CDR2 is YFSETQ. V shed 4 bases, J shed 0 bases, and the junction held 12 bases outside the gene matches. The CDR3 sequence is 18 residues long. This chain's CDR3 is CASSRRGHAPPTNEKLFF. CDR3 DNA: TGCGCCAGCAGCCGAAGGGGGCACGCACCCCCAACTAATGAAAAACTGTTTTTT.